The TCR beta chain under discussion was sequenced for a study of blood T cells in healthy people across ages. The use of a sample-barcoded 5' primer and a J-beta primer mix characterized a second PCR of roughly 6 to 11 cycles. TCRdb reprocessed the 5' RACE reads with MiXCR, giving one entry per CDR3 protein. The sample shows around 1,900,000 distinct CDR3 sequences, more than 35% of them seen only once. This clonotype appeared a few times. This TCR derives from a human donor in good health. The sequenced sample consisted of blood.

The CDR3 bases are TGTGCCAGCAGCTTATGGTCCAGGGAAAGGAATGAGCAGTTCTTC. Its protein product is CASSLWSRERNEQFF. The chain recombines TRBV7-9 with TRBJ2-1; a possible D gene is TRBD1 (5 bases). Germline V gene lookup returns CDR1 SEHNR and CDR2 FQNEAQ (reference sequence). The CDR3 extends over 15 amino acids. V shed 2 bases and J shed 7 bases, with 15 bases lying between them.